These T cell receptor beta chains were read from a single sample in a study of T cell responses to AZD1222 COVID-19 vaccine. Using immunoSEQ multiplex PCR, the repertoire was profiled, and TCRdb retains in-frame clones only, with some absent. The data hold approximately 110,000 clones, with nearly 90% observed a single time. The specimen was peripheral blood, collected on day 0 of AZD1222 vaccination. Receptors originate from an adult in good health. The CDR3 runs from the conserved cysteine through the conserved F or W. The order of the fields is J gene, D gene, clone size, V gene, CDR3 protein, CDR3 DNA. D genes are given only for firm matches. Clone size is shown for a subset of rows, as once, few, many or a class of expanded clone.

J: TRBJ1-5; D: -; size: -; V: TRBV19; CDR3: CASMGGVAQPQHF; DNA: TGTGCCAGTATGGGCGGGGTAGCTCAGCCCCAGCATTTT
J: TRBJ2-1; D: -; size: -; V: TRBV27; CDR3: CASSLRGLGSVSYNEQFF; DNA: TGTGCCAGCAGTTTACGAGGTCTCGGGAGTGTTTCCTACAATGAGCAGTTCTTC
J: TRBJ2-1; D: TRBD2; size: -; V: TRBV20-1; CDR3: CSASLAGAYNEQFF; DNA: TGCAGTGCTAGTCTAGCGGGGGCCTACAATGAGCAGTTCTTC
J: TRBJ1-1; D: -; size: few; V: TRBV19; CDR3: CASSPLGRTMNTEAFF; DNA: TGTGCCAGTAGCCCCCTTGGGAGGACCATGAACACTGAAGCTTTCTTT
J: TRBJ1-1; D: -; size: -; V: TRBV7-2; CDR3: CASSLAAGSNTEAFF; DNA: TGTGCCAGCAGCTTAGCGGCAGGGTCCAACACTGAAGCTTTCTTT
J: TRBJ1-1; D: -; size: -; V: TRBV7-6; CDR3: CASSLLGKTEAFF; DNA: TGTGCCAGCAGCTTACTGGGTAAGACTGAAGCTTTCTTT
J: TRBJ1-2; D: -; size: -; V: TRBV12-2; CDR3: CASRSRHLGHDGYTF; DNA: TGTGCAAGTCGCTCCCGACATCTTGGACACGATGGCTACACCTTC
J: TRBJ1-4; D: -; size: -; V: TRBV6-5; CDR3: CASRSSAGEKLFF; DNA: TGTGCCAGCCGCAGTTCAGCGGGTGAAAAACTGTTTTTT
J: TRBJ1-5; D: TRBD1; size: -; V: TRBV6-5; CDR3: CASRSGQGQPQHF; DNA: TGTGCCAGCAGGTCGGGACAGGGCCAGCCCCAGCATTTT
J: TRBJ2-7; D: -; size: -; V: TRBV18; CDR3: CASSSPTGRFIYEQYF; DNA: TGTGCCAGCTCTTCCCCGACGGGACGGTTTATTTACGAGCAGTACTTC
J: TRBJ1-5; D: -; size: -; V: TRBV2; CDR3: CASSDGNQPQHF; DNA: TGTGCCAGCAGCGACGGTAATCAGCCCCAGCATTTT
J: TRBJ1-4; D: TRBD1; size: -; V: TRBV7-2; CDR3: CASSPWTGSNEKLFF; DNA: TGTGCCAGCAGCCCCTGGACAGGGAGCAATGAAAAACTGTTTTTT
J: TRBJ2-3; D: -; size: -; V: TRBV2; CDR3: CASSPLVPDTQYF; DNA: TGTGCCAGCAGTCCTCTAGTGCCAGATACGCAGTATTTT
J: TRBJ1-2; D: TRBD1; size: once; V: TRBV12-3/TRBV12-4; CDR3: CASSWGQGNGYTF; DNA: TGTGCCAGCAGTTGGGGACAGGGGAATGGCTACACCTTC